A single sample gave rise to the 4 T cell receptor beta chains below, sequenced in a study of early T cells in non-severe SARS-CoV-2 infection. TCRdb re-called the 5' RACE reads with MiXCR, one entry per CDR3 protein. This sample has approximately 56,000 distinct CDR3 sequences, with roughly a tenth found just once. The specimen was whole blood. These TCRs come from an adult who was a healthcare worker with PCR-confirmed SARS-CoV-2 infection or an uninfected control (not recorded which).

This clonotype was found many times. The chain recombines TRBV18 with TRBJ2-5; D is possibly TRBD1 (6 bases). V lost 8 bases and J 5 bases, leaving 15 bases between the germline ends. Germline-derived CDR1 and CDR2 are KGHSH and LQKENI. The CDR3 is 13 amino acids. Here the CDR3 reads CASRGGQMETQYF. The CDR3 DNA reads as TGTGCCAGCCGCGGTGGACAGATGGAGACCCAGTACTTC.

This clonotype was seen ten or more times. The chain links TRBV30 to TRBJ1-5; D perhaps matches TRBD1 (5 bases). Germline CDR1 and CDR2: GTSNPN and SVGIG (reference sequence). The CDR3 is made up of 15 amino acids. Deletions cut 0 bases from V and 4 bases from J, with 13 bases between. This chain's CDR3 is CAWSVRSRTNQPQHF. CDR3 DNA: TGTGCCTGGAGTGTACGGTCCAGGACAAATCAGCCCCAGCATTTT.

Only a few counts were recorded for this clonotype. This chain uses TRBV10-2 with TRBJ2-7; 7 bases are shared with TRBD2. V gave up 5 bases and J gave up 0 bases; unmatched junction bases: 4. The CDR3 consists of 14 residues. Germline CDR1 reads WSHSY; CDR2 reads SAAADI. The CDR3, as DNA: TGCGCCAGCAGTAGGGACTACCGCTCCTACGAGCAGTACTTC. Translated: CASSRDYRSYEQYF.

This clonotype was counted at least ten times. The rearrangement joins TRBV9 to TRBJ1-2; D uncertain. Per germline, CDR1 SGDLS and CDR2 YYNGEE. With 2 bases removed from V and 0 bases from J, the gap between germline ends came to 8 bases. This CDR3 is 14 amino acids long. CDR3 nucleotides: TGTGCCAGCAGCGTGGGCAGCCCTAACTATGGCTACACCTTC. Protein product: CASSVGSPNYGYTF.